These 22 T cell receptor beta chains originate from one sample sequenced in a study of T cells in tumors after PD-1 blockade. Method: immunoSEQ multiplex PCR; TCRdb's copy keeps in-frame clones and lacks some. This table has around 50,000 clones, approximately 79% appearing once. Specimen: PBMCs, collected before anti-PD-1 treatment. The receptors come from a human donor with basal cell carcinoma.

The chain has TRBV5-1 and TRBJ1-1; 7 nucleotides align to TRBD1. V was clipped by 1 base and J by 0 bases; unmatched bases: 3. CDR1 is SGHRS, CDR2 YFSETQ, per germline. This CDR3 contains 15 residues. The CDR3: CASSLMGQMNTEAFF. The CDR3 DNA sequence: TGCGCCAGCAGCTTGATGGGACAGATGAACACTGAAGCTTTCTTT. The full variable domain, with the rest looked up from reference TRBV5-1 and TRBJ1-1, is KAGVTQTPRYLIKTRGQQVTLSCSPISGHRSVSWYQQTPGQGLQFLFEYFSETQRNKGNFPGRFSGRQFSNSRSEMNVSTLELGDSALYLCASSLMGQMNTEAFFGQGTRLTVV.

Only a few counts were recorded for this clone. The gene calls are TRBV25-1 and TRBJ1-2, with a possible D match to TRBD1 (6 bases). CDR1 and CDR2 (germline): MGHDK, SYGVNS. Between the trimmed V and J ends, which lost 4 bases and 7 bases, there was a span of 13 bases. The length of the CDR3 is 13 residues. CDR3 loop: CASSVAGAGGYTF. The CDR3 coding sequence is TGTGCCAGCAGTGTTGCAGGGGCAGGTGGCTACACCTTC.

The chain links TRBV19 to TRBJ2-5; the D gene is possibly TRBD2 (7 bases). The CDR3 is made up of 16 amino acids. Germline V gives CDR1 LNHDA, CDR2 SQIVND (reference sequence). The V and J ends lost 1 base and 1 base respectively, with 13 bases between them. CDR3 bases: TGTGCCAGTAGTATAGGGGGGGGGCGCTTCCAAGAGACCCAGTACTTC. It translates to CASSIGGGRFQETQYF.

This chain links TRBV4-1 with TRBJ1-6, with TRBD1 matching over 9 bases. With 4 bases clipped from V and 5 bases from J, the junction kept 3 bases outside the gene matches. Germline V gives CDR1 MGHRA, CDR2 YSYEKL. The length of the CDR3 is 15 residues. This CDR3 reads CASSPGQGNNSPLHF. In DNA, the CDR3 is TGCGCCAGCAGCCCGGGACAGGGTAATAATTCACCCCTCCACTTT.

This clone has a handful of counts. The J gene is TRBJ2-3, the V gene TRBV28, with 8 positions matching TRBD1. The CDR3 sequence is 15 residues long. Germline assignment: CDR1 MDHEN and CDR2 SYDVKM. With 7 bases clipped from V and 1 base from J, the junction kept 7 bases outside the gene matches. CDR3 sequence: CASTQGQGGTDTQYF. The CDR3 coding sequence is TGTGCCAGCACACAAGGACAGGGAGGCACAGATACGCAGTATTTT.

The V gene is TRBV6-1, the J gene TRBJ2-7; perhaps TRBD2 as D (5 bases). V gave up 2 bases and J gave up 3 bases, with 11 bases separating them. The germline V gene has CDR1 MNHNS and CDR2 SASEGT. This CDR3 contains 14 residues. Here the CDR3 reads CASSESGRDYEQYF. DNA for the CDR3: TGTGCCAGCAGTGAATCGGGGAGAGACTACGAGCAGTACTTC.

This chain joins TRBV9 and TRBJ2-3, with TRBD2 matching over 10 bases. Germline V CDR1 and CDR2: SGDLS, YYNGEE. With 0 bases clipped from V and 1 base from J, the junction kept 8 bases outside the gene matches. There are 18 residues in the CDR3. The CDR3 spells CASSVASGGLLGTDTQYF. CDR3 DNA sequence: TGTGCCAGCAGCGTAGCTAGCGGGGGCCTGTTGGGCACAGATACGCAGTATTTT.

The V and J genes are TRBV7-9 and TRBJ2-1; 8 bases match TRBD2. The CDR3 totals 15 residues. The V gene end was trimmed by 5 bases and the J gene end by 9 bases; junction bases not matched to a gene: 12. Per germline, CDR1 SEHNR and CDR2 FQNEAQ (reference sequence). The CDR3 loop reads CASSPTSVALREQFF. Here the CDR3 DNA reads TGTGCCAGCAGCCCGACTAGCGTTGCTCTCCGTGAGCAGTTCTTC.

V and J are TRBV5-4 and TRBJ2-5; the match to TRBD1 covers 11 bases. After removal of 3 bases from V and 6 bases from J, the junction contained 4 bases not matched to a gene. Looked up from germline, CDR1 is SGHNT and CDR2 is YYREEE (reference sequence). There are 14 residues in the CDR3. The CDR3 region is CASSWTGGKKTQYF. CDR3 nucleotides: TGTGCCAGCAGCTGGACAGGGGGCAAGAAGACCCAGTACTTC.

This clone was detected a few times. The V call is TRBV28, the J call TRBJ1-1; 8 bases line up with TRBD1. V was clipped by 5 bases and J by 10 bases; unmatched bases: 9. This CDR3 region has 13 residues. CDR1 is MDHEN and CDR2 is SYDVKM in the germline V gene. The CDR3 bases are TGTGCCAGCAGTAACCCGGGACAGGTATCAGCTTTCTTT. This sequence encodes CASSNPGQVSAFF.

This clone was found a few times. Here the CDR3 reads CASTPADWNQPQHF. The DNA of the CDR3 is TGTGCCAGTACCCCTGCCGACTGGAATCAGCCCCAGCATTTT. The rearrangement uses TRBV19 and TRBJ1-5; D call uncertain. V gave up 7 bases and J gave up 4 bases, with 14 bases separating them. The CDR3 runs 14 residues. Germline CDR1 LNHDA, CDR2 SQIVND (reference sequence).

The CDR3 region is CASSWPGRGLREQYF. DNA for the CDR3: TGTGCCAGCAGCTGGCCGGGCAGGGGGCTGAGAGAGCAGTACTTC. The rearrangement uses TRBV7-2 and TRBJ2-7; the match to TRBD1 covers 8 bases. This CDR3 has 15 amino acids. Trimming took 4 bases from V and 7 from J; bases not matched to a gene: 12. CDR1 SGHTA and CDR2 FQGNSA come from the germline V gene.

This clone was observed a single time. The chain is built from TRBV30 and TRBJ1-6, with 7 bases aligning to TRBD1. Germline V gives CDR1 GTSNPN, CDR2 SVGIG (reference sequence). This CDR3 has 14 residues. V lost 3 bases and J lost 9; bases outside the gene matches: 8. CDR3 DNA: TGTGCCTGGAGCCCCCATAACAGGGGTTCACCCCTCCACTTT. Translated, it gives CAWSPHNRGSPLHF. Full variable domain (remainder filled in from reference TRBV30 and TRBJ1-6): SQTIHQWPATLVQPVGSPLSLECTVEGTSNPNLYWYRQAAGRGLQLLFYSVGIGQISSEVPQNLSASRPQDRQFILSSKKLLLSDSGFYLCAWSPHNRGSPLHFGNGTRLTVT.

This chain links TRBV5-1 with TRBJ2-1, with D possibly matching TRBD1 (6 bases). The CDR3 contains 17 residues. Trimming took off 1 base at V and 0 bases at J, with 14 bases between the two ends. Germline CDR1 SGHRS, CDR2 YFSETQ. The DNA of the CDR3 is TGCGCCAGCAGCTTGCAACCCAGGGGAAGCTCCTACAATGAGCAGTTCTTC. Its translation: CASSLQPRGSSYNEQFF. Full variable domain (rest looked up from reference TRBV5-1 and TRBJ2-1): KAGVTQTPRYLIKTRGQQVTLSCSPISGHRSVSWYQQTPGQGLQFLFEYFSETQRNKGNFPGRFSGRQFSNSRSEMNVSTLELGDSALYLCASSLQPRGSSYNEQFFGPGTRLTVL.

The rearrangement links TRBV5-6 to TRBJ2-1, with 11 bases fitting TRBD2. V lost 0 bases and J lost 10; bases outside the gene matches: 9. The germline V gene encodes CDR1 SGHDT and CDR2 YYEEEE. CDR3 size: 16 residues. As DNA, the CDR3 is TGTGCCAGCAGCTTGGCCCCTACTAGCGGGAGCGAAGAGCAGTTCTTC. Protein product: CASSLAPTSGSEEQFF.

The gene calls are TRBV10-3 and TRBJ2-3; 10 bases align to TRBD1. V shed 5 bases, J shed 3 bases, and the junction held 8 bases outside the gene matches. The CDR3 extends over 16 amino acids. Germline-derived CDR1 and CDR2 are ENHRY and SYGVKD. The CDR3 here is CAISKLTGGGTDTQYF. The CDR3 region has the DNA TGTGCCATCAGTAAACTGACAGGGGGCGGAACAGATACGCAGTATTTT.

This clone came up once. The chain links TRBV11-3 to TRBJ2-7, with 10 bases fitting TRBD2. Germline trimming cut 5 bases from V and 2 bases from J; bases unmatched to any gene: 3. The V gene's germline CDR1 is SGHNT and CDR2 YENEEA. The CDR3 runs to 14 residues. CDR3 DNA: TGTGCCAGCAGCCCGAGCGGGGGGGCCTACGAGCAGTACTTC. Its protein is CASSPSGGAYEQYF.

The genes are TRBV10-2 and TRBJ1-5, with D possibly TRBD1 on 6 matching bases. V dropped 7 bases and J dropped 7 bases, with 11 bases sitting between them. From germline, CDR1 is WSHSY and CDR2 SAAADI. This CDR3 has 12 residues. Here the CDR3 DNA reads TGCGCCAGCAAACAGGGTGGGCAGCCCCAGCATTTT. Translating it yields CASKQGGQPQHF.

The J gene is TRBJ1-1, the V gene TRBV4-2; D ambiguous. The CDR3 loop spans 15 amino acids. V was cut by 3 bases and J by 1 base, with 12 bases left in between. CDR1 is LGHNA and CDR2 is YNFKEQ in the germline V gene. The CDR3 DNA sequence: TGTGCCAGCAGCCAGTATGGAACGGGGAACACTGAAGCTTTCTTT. Protein: CASSQYGTGNTEAFF.

The chain recombines TRBV19 with TRBJ2-3; 8 nucleotides match TRBD1. The germline gives CDR1 LNHDA, CDR2 SQIVND (reference sequence). After removal of 4 bases from V and 6 bases from J, the junction contained 9 bases not matched to a gene. The CDR3 spans 15 residues. Here the CDR3 DNA reads TGTGCCAGTAGTAACCCAGGGGGCGCCGGGGATACGCAGTATTTT. Amino acid sequence: CASSNPGGAGDTQYF.

This clone turned up a few times. The chain couples TRBV2 to TRBJ2-1; TRBD2 agrees at 15 bases. Unmatched junction bases numbered 3, after V lost 5 bases and J lost 4 bases. The CDR3 sequence is 16 residues long. The germline V gene encodes CDR1 SNHLY and CDR2 FYNNEI. Written as DNA, the CDR3 is TGTGCCAGCAGTCTAGGGACTAGCGGGAGGTACAATGAGCAGTTCTTC. Translated: CASSLGTSGRYNEQFF.

V usage is TRBV10-3 and J usage is TRBJ1-1; no clear D gene. V was shortened by 3 bases and J by 1 base, with 9 bases between the two germline ends. This CDR3 spans 14 amino acids. CDR1 is ENHRY, CDR2 SYGVKD, per germline. The CDR3 protein is CAISERQPNTEAFF. In DNA, the CDR3 is TGTGCCATCAGTGAAAGGCAGCCGAACACTGAAGCTTTCTTT.